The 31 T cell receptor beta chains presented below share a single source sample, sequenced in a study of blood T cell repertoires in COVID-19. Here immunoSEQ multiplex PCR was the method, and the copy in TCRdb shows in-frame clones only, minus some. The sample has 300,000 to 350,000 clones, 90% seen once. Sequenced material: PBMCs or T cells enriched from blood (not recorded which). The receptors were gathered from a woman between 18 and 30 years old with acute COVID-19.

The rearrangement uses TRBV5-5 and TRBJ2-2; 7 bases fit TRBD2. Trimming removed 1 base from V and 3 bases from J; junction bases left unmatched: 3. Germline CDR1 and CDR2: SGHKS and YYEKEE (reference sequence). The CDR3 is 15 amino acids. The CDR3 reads CASSLRLADTGELFF. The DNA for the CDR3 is TGTGCCAGCAGCTTGAGGCTAGCGGACACCGGGGAGCTGTTTTTT.

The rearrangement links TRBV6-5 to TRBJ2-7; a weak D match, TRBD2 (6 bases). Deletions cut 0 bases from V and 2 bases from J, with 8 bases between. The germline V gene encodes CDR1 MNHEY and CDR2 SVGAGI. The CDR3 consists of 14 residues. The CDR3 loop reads CASSYSEGPYEQYF. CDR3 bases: TGTGCCAGCAGTTACTCGGAGGGTCCCTACGAGCAGTACTTC.

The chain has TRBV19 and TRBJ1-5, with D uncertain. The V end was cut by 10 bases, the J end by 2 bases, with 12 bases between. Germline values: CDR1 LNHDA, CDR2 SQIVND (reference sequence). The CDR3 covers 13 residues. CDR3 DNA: TGTGCCACCCAACGGGGTCGCAATCAGCCCCAGCATTTT. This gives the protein CATQRGRNQPQHF. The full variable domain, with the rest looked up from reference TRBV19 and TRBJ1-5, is DGGITQSPKYLFRKEGQNVTLSCEQNLNHDAMYWYRQDPGQGLRLIYYSQIVNDFQKGDIAEGYSVSREKKESFPLTVTSAQKNPTAFYLCATQRGRNQPQHFGDGTRLSIL.

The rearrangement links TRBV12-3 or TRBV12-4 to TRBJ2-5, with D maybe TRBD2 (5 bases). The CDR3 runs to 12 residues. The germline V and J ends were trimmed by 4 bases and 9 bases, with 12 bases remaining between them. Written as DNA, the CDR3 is TGTGCCAGCAGTTGGACCGTGGAGGCCCAGTACTTC. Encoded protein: CASSWTVEAQYF.

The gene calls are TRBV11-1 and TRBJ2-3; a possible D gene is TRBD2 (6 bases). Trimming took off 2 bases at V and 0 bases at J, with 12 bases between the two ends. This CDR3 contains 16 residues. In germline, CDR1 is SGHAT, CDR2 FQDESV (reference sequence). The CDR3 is CASSLSSAASTDTQYF. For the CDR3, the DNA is TGTGCCAGCAGCTTATCTAGCGCCGCTAGCACAGATACGCAGTATTTT.

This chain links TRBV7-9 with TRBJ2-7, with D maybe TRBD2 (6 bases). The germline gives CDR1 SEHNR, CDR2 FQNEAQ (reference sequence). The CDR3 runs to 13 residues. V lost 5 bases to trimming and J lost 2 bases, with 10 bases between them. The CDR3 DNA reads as TGTGCCAGCAGCGGGACTGATACCTACGAGCAGTACTTC. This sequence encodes CASSGTDTYEQYF.

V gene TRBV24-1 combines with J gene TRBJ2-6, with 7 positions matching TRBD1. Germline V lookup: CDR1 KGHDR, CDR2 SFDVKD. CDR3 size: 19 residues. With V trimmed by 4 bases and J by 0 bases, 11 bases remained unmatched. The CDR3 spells CATSDTGVSTPSGANVLTF. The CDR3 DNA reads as TGTGCCACCAGTGACACAGGGGTTTCCACCCCCTCTGGGGCCAACGTCCTGACTTTC.

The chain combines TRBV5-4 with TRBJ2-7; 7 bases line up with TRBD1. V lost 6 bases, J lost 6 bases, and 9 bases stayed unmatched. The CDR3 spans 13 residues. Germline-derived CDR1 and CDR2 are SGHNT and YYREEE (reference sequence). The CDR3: CASTPGGVSEQYF. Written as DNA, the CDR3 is TGTGCCAGCACCCCAGGGGGAGTGAGCGAGCAGTACTTC.

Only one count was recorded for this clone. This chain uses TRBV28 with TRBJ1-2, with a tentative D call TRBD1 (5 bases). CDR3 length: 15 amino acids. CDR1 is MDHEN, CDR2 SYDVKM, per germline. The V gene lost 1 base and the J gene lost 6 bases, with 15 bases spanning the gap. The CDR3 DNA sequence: TGTGCCAGCAGTTTATCCTCCAGGCCAGGGCATGGCTACACCTTC. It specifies CASSLSSRPGHGYTF.

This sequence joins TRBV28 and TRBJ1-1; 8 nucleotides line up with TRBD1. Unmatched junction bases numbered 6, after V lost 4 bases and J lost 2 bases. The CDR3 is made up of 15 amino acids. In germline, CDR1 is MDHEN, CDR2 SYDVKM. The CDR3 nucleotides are TGTGCCAGCAGTTCTCCCGGGACAGGTAACACTGAAGCTTTCTTT. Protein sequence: CASSSPGTGNTEAFF.

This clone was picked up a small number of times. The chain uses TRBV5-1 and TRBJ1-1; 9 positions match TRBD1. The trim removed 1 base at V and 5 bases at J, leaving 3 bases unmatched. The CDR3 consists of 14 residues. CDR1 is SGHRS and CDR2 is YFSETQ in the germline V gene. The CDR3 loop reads CASSLRTGETEAFF. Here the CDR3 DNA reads TGCGCCAGCAGCTTGAGGACAGGGGAAACTGAAGCTTTCTTT.

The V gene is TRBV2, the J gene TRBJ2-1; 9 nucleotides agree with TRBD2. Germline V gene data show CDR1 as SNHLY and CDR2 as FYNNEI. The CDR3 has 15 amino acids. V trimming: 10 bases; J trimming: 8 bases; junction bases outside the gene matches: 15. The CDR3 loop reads CATRHGTSSPHEQFF. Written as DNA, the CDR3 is TGTGCCACCAGGCACGGGACTAGCTCCCCCCATGAGCAGTTCTTC.

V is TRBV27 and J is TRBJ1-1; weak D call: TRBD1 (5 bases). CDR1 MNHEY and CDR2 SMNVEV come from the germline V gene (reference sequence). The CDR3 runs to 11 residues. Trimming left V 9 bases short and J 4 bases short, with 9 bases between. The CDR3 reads CASHQGTEAFF. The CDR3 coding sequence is TGTGCCAGTCACCAGGGCACTGAAGCTTTCTTT.

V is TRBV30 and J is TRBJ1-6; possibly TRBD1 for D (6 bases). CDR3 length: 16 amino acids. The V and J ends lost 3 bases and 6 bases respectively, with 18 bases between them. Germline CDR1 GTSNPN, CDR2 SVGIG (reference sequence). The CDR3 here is CAWREIQGLFNSPLHF. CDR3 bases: TGTGCCTGGAGGGAAATACAGGGTTTATTTAATTCACCCCTCCACTTT.

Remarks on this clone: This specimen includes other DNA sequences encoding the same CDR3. The DNA for the CDR3 is TGTGCCAGCAGTCTGGGACAGGGTAATCAGCCCCAGCATTTT. As protein: CASSLGQGNQPQHF. The chain has TRBV28 and TRBJ1-5; 9 bases are a match to TRBD1. Germline trimming cut 5 bases from V and 4 bases from J; bases unmatched to any gene: 3. Germline V gene data show CDR1 as MDHEN and CDR2 as SYDVKM. The CDR3 runs to 14 residues.

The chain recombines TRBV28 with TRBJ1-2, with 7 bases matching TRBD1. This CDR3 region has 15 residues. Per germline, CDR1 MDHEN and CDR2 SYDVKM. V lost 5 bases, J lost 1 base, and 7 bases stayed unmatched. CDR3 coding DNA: TGTGCCAGCAGTCCCGAGACAGGGATTAACTATGGCTACACCTTC. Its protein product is CASSPETGINYGYTF.

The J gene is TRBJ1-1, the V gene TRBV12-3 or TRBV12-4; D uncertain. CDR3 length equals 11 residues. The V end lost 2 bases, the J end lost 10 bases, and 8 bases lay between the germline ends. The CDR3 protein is CASSLYPRAFF. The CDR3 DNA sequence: TGTGCCAGCAGTTTATACCCTAGAGCTTTCTTT.

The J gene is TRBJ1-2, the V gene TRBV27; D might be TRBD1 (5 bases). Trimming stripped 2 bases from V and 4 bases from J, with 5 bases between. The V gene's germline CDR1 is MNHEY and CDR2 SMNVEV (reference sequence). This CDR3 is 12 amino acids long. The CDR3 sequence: CASSLRGYGYTF. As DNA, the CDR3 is TGTGCCAGCAGTTTAAGGGGCTATGGCTACACCTTC.

CDR3 amino acids: CSASNPQGNEKLFF. The CDR3 DNA follows: TGCAGTGCTAGTAATCCCCAGGGGAACGAAAAACTGTTTTTT. V usage is TRBV20-1 and J usage is TRBJ1-4, with D possibly matching TRBD1 (6 bases). In germline, CDR1 is DFQATT, CDR2 SNEGSKA (reference sequence). V lost 3 bases, J lost 8 bases, and 16 bases lay in between. The CDR3 spans 14 residues.

The DNA of the CDR3 is TGTGCCAGCAGCGACAGGGGCTATGGCTACACCTTC. Protein sequence: CASSDRGYGYTF. The chain is built from TRBV28 and TRBJ1-2; 8 bases map to TRBD1. The CDR3 has 12 amino acids. In germline, CDR1 is MDHEN, CDR2 SYDVKM. J was trimmed by 4 bases and V by 6 bases; bases with no gene match: 1.

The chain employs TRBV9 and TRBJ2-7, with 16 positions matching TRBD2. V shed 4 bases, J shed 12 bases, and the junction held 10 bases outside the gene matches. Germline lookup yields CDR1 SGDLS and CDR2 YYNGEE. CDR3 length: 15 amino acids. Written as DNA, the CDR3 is TGTGCCAGCAGCCCCTGGGGACTAGCGGGAGGGCCTCTGTACTTC. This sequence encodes CASSPWGLAGGPLYF.

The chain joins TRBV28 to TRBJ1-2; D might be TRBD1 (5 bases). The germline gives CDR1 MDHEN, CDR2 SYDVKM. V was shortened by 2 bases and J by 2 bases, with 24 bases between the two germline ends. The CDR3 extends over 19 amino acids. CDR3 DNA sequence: TGTGCCAGCAGTTTAGGCGTCGGGGTGTTGGGACTGTGGAACTATGGCTACACCTTC. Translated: CASSLGVGVLGLWNYGYTF.

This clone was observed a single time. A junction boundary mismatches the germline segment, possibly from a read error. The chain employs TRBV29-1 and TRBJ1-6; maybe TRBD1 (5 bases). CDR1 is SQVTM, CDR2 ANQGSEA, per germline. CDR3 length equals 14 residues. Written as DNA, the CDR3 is TGCAGCGTAGAAGGGTTTGGGGGGGGTTCACCCCTCCACTTT. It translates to CSVEGFGGGSPLHF.

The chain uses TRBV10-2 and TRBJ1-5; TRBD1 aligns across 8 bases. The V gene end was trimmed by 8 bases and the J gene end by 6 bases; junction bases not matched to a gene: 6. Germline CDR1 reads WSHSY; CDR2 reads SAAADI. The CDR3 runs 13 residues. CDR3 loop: CASADRASQPQHF. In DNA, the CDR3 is TGCGCCAGCGCGGACAGGGCAAGTCAGCCCCAGCATTTT.

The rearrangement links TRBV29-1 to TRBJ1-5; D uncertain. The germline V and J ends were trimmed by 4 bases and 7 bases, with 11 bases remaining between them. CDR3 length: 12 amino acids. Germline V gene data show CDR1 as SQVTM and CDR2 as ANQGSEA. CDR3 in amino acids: CSVGGQFQPQHF. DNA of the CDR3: TGCAGCGTTGGAGGGCAGTTCCAGCCCCAGCATTTT.

The CDR3 protein is CASSFRPYREGRGKRLAKNIQYF. The CDR3 nucleotides read TGTGCCAGCAGTTTCCGGCCTTACAGGGAGGGTAGGGGAAAGCGACTAGCCAAAAACATTCAGTACTTC. The chain is built from TRBV27 and TRBJ2-4; a possible D gene is TRBD2 (7 bases). The V end lost 3 bases, the J end lost 0 bases, and 33 bases lay between the germline ends. Germline V gene sequence: CDR1 MNHEY, CDR2 SMNVEV (reference sequence). The CDR3 extends over 23 amino acids.

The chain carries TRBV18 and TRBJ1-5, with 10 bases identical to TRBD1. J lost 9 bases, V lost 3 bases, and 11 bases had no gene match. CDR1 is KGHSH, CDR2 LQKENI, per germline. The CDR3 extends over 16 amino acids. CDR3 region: CASSPPGTGVWRPQHF. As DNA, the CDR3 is TGTGCCAGCTCACCGCCCGGGACAGGGGTGTGGAGGCCCCAGCATTTT.

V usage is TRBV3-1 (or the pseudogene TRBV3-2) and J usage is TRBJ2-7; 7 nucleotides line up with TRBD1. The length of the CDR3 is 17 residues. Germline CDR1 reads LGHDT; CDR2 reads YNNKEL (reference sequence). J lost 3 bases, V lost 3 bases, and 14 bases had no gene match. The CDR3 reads CASSQKGRAGGLYEQYF. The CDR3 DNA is TGTGCCAGCAGCCAGAAAGGTAGGGCAGGGGGTCTCTACGAGCAGTACTTC.

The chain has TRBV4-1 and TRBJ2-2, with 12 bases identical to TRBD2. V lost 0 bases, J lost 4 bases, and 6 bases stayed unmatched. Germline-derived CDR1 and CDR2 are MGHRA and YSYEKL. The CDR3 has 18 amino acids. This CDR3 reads CASSQEPSGRVTTGELFF. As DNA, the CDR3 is TGCGCCAGCAGCCAAGAGCCTAGCGGGAGGGTTACCACCGGGGAGCTGTTTTTT.

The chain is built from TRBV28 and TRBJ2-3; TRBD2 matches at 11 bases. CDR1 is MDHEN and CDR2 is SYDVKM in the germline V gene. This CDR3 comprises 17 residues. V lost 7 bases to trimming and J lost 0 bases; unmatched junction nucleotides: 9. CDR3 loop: CASTLTGLAASTDTQYF. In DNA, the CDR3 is TGTGCCAGCACCCTTACGGGACTAGCGGCTAGCACAGATACGCAGTATTTT.

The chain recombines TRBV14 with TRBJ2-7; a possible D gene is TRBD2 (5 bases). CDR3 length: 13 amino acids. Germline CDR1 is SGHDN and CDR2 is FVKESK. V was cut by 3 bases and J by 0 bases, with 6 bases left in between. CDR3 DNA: TGTGCCAGCAGCCACGACTACTCCTACGAGCAGTACTTC. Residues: CASSHDYSYEQYF.